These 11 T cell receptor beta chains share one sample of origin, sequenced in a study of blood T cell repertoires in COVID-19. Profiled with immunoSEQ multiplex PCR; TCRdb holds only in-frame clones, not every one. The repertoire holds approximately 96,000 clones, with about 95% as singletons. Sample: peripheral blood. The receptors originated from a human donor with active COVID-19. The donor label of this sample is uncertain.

The CDR3 here is CASSWGQGDLVVYGYTF. As DNA, the CDR3 is TGTGCCAGCAGCTGGGGACAGGGGGATTTAGTAGTCTATGGCTACACCTTC. The V and J genes are TRBV7-8 and TRBJ1-2; 11 nucleotides agree with TRBD1. There are 17 residues in the CDR3. CDR1 is SGHVS and CDR2 is FQNEAQ in the germline V gene. With V trimmed by 4 bases and J by 4 bases, 11 bases remained unmatched.

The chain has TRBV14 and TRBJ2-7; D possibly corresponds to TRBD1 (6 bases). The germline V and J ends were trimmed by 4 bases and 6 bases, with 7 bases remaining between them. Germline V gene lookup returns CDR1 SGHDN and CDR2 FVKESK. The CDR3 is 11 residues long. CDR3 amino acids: CASSRGPEQYF. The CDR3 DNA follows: TGTGCCAGCAGCCGGGGGCCCGAGCAGTACTTC.

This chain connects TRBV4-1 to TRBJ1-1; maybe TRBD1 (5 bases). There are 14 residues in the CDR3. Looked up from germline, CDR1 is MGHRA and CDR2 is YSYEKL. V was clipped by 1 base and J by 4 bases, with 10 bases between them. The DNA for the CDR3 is TGCGCCAGCAGCCAAGTGGGGGGGGGCACTGAAGCTTTCTTT. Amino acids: CASSQVGGGTEAFF.

The CDR3 nucleotides are TGTGCCAGCAGTTTAGGGCAGGGTATAGACTATGGCTACACCTTC. Translated: CASSLGQGIDYGYTF. This rearrangement joins TRBV28 to TRBJ1-2; perhaps TRBD1 as D (5 bases). The CDR3 runs to 15 residues. Germline V lookup: CDR1 MDHEN, CDR2 SYDVKM. V lost 2 bases to trimming and J lost 3 bases, with 13 bases between them.

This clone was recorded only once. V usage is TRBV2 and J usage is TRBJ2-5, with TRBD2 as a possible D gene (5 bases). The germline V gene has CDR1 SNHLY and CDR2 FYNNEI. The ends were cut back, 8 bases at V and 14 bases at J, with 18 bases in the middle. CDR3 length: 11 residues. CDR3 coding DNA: TGTGCCAGCCGATCTCCGGGAACCAAATACTTC. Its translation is CASRSPGTKYF.

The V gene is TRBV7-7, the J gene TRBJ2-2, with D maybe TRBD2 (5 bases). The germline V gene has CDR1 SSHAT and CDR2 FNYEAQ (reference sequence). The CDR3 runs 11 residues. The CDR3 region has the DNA TGTGTGGCGGGCTCCACCGGGGAGCTGTTTTTT. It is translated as CVAGSTGELFF.

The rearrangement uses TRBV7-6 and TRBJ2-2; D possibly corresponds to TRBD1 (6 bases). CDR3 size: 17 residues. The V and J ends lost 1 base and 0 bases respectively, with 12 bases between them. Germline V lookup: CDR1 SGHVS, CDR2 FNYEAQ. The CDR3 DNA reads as TGTGCCAGCAGCTTAGTTTCCGGGACATCGAACACCGGGGAGCTGTTTTTT. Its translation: CASSLVSGTSNTGELFF. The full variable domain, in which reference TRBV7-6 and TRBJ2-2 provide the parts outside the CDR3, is GAGVSQSPRYKVTKRGQDVALRCDPISGHVSLYWYRQALGQGPEFLTYFNYEAQQDKSGLPNDRFSAERPEGSISTLTIQRTEQRDSAMYRCASSLVSGTSNTGELFFGEGSRLTVL.

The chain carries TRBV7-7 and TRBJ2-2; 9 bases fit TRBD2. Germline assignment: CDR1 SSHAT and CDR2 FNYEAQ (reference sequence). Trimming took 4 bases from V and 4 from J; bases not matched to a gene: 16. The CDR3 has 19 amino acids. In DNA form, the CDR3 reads TGTGCCAGCAGCTCAGCACTCTTAGGCGGAGCGGGGGGCACCGGGGAGCTGTTTTTT. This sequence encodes CASSSALLGGAGGTGELFF.

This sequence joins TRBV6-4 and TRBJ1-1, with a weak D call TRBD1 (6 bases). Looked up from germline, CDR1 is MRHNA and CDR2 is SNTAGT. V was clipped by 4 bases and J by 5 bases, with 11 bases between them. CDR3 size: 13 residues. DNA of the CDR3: TGTGCCAGCAGTGCCCTACAGGGAACTGAAGCTTTCTTT. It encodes CASSALQGTEAFF.

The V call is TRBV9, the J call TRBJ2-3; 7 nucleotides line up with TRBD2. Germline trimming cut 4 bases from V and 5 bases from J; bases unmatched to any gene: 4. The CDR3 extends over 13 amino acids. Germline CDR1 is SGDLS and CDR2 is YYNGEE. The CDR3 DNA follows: TGTGCCAGCAGCCTCTGGGGGGGAGATACGCAGTATTTT. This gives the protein CASSLWGGDTQYF. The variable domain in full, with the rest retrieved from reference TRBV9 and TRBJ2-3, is DSGVTQTPKHLITATGQRVTLRCSPRSGDLSVYWYQQSLDQGLQFLIQYYNGEERAKGNILERFSAQQFPDLHSELNLSSLELGDSALYFCASSLWGGDTQYFGPGTRLTVL.

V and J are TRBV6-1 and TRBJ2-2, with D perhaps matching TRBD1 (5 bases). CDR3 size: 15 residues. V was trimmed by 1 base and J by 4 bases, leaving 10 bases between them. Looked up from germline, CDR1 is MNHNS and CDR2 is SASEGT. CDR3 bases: TGTGCCAGCAGTGAAGGCAGGGCGAGCACCGGGGAGCTGTTTTTT. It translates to CASSEGRASTGELFF.